A single sample gave rise to the 30 T cell receptor beta chains below, sequenced in a study of blood T cell repertoires in COVID-19. The protocol was immunoSEQ multiplex PCR, while the TCRdb copy is restricted to in-frame clones and leaves out a portion. The sample has 130,000 to 150,000 clones; 75% to 85% are singletons. The sequencing sample was made of peripheral blood. Source of these receptors: a human donor with acute or convalescent COVID-19. The donor label of this sample is uncertain.

This clone has more than one count but fewer than ten. Other DNA sequences in the sample encode the same CDR3. V gene TRBV6-1 combines with J gene TRBJ1-5, with D possibly being TRBD1 (5 bases). The CDR3 has 15 residues. V lost 1 base and J 0 bases, leaving 7 bases between the germline ends. Germline V gene data show CDR1 as MNHNS and CDR2 as SASEGT. CDR3 DNA: TGTGCCAGCAGTGAAGGGGGGGTTAGCAATCAGCCCCAGCATTTT. Protein sequence: CASSEGGVSNQPQHF.

This clone was seen a handful of times. V and J are TRBV9 and TRBJ1-2; 9 nucleotides align to TRBD1. J lost 2 bases, V lost 4 bases, and 3 bases had no gene match. This CDR3 is 14 amino acids long. CDR1 and CDR2 (germline): SGDLS, YYNGEE. The CDR3 DNA reads as TGTGCCAGCAGCCCCGGGACAGGGAACTATGGCTACACCTTC. Translation: CASSPGTGNYGYTF. The whole variable domain, remainder taken from reference TRBV9 and TRBJ1-2, is DSGVTQTPKHLITATGQRVTLRCSPRSGDLSVYWYQQSLDQGLQFLIQYYNGEERAKGNILERFSAQQFPDLHSELNLSSLELGDSALYFCASSPGTGNYGYTFGSGTRLTVV.

The rearrangement joins TRBV5-6 to TRBJ1-4; D remains ambiguous. V gave up 4 bases and J gave up 7 bases, with 11 bases separating them. The CDR3 runs 13 residues. CDR1 and CDR2 from the germline V gene are SGHDT and YYEEEE. The CDR3 region is CASSPGGSEKLFF. The CDR3 DNA is TGTGCCAGCAGCCCGGGCGGGAGTGAAAAACTGTTTTTT.

The chain links TRBV6-6 to TRBJ1-5, with D maybe TRBD1 (6 bases). There are 15 residues in the CDR3. Trimming cost V 2 bases and J 3 bases, with 11 bases left between them. Germline CDR1 is MNHNY and CDR2 is SVGAGI (reference sequence). CDR3 sequence: CASSYGRGDNQPQHF. The CDR3 nucleotides are TGTGCCAGCAGTTACGGCAGGGGCGACAATCAGCCCCAGCATTTT.

The chain carries TRBV7-6 and TRBJ1-2; TRBD1 agrees at 7 bases. The CDR3 extends over 16 amino acids. The J segment lost 4 bases and the V segment lost 2 bases, leaving 10 bases of the junction unmatched. The germline CDR1 and CDR2 sequences are SGHVS and FNYEAQ. Here the CDR3 reads CASSLRGPEGGYGYTF. CDR3 bases: TGTGCCAGCAGCTTAAGGGGGCCGGAGGGAGGCTATGGCTACACCTTC.

This clone was counted a single time. V gene TRBV2 combines with J gene TRBJ1-1, with D maybe TRBD1 (6 bases). The V end was cut by 4 bases, the J end by 3 bases, with 15 bases between. The length of the CDR3 is 15 residues. Germline lookup yields CDR1 SNHLY and CDR2 FYNNEI. CDR3 loop: CASSGGRGGYTEAFF. In DNA form, the CDR3 reads TGTGCCAGCAGTGGAGGGAGGGGGGGCTACACTGAAGCTTTCTTT.

This clone came up a few times. The DNA for the CDR3 is TGCGCCAGCACCCTTCAAGGGGGGGCGGGCTATGGCTACACCTTC. Protein product: CASTLQGGAGYGYTF. The V gene is TRBV5-1, the J gene TRBJ1-2, with a tentative D call TRBD1 (6 bases). Trimming took 6 bases from V and 4 from J, leaving 19 bases between them. CDR3 size: 15 residues. CDR1 is SGHRS and CDR2 is YFSETQ in the germline V gene.

This clone was picked up a small number of times. The gene calls are TRBV13 and TRBJ2-1; 11 bases match TRBD1. The CDR3 contains 15 residues. Germline V gives CDR1 PRHDT, CDR2 FYEKMQ (reference sequence). Trimming took 3 bases from V and 4 from J; bases not matched to a gene: 2. The CDR3 DNA is TGTGCCAGCAGCTTTGGGACAGGGGGATACAATGAGCAGTTCTTC. It is translated as CASSFGTGGYNEQFF. Supplemented by reference TRBV13 and TRBJ2-1, the full variable domain reads AAGVIQSPRHLIKEKRETATLKCYPIPRHDTVYWYQQGPGQDPQFLISFYEKMQSDKGSIPDRFSAQQFSDYHSELNMSSLELGDSALYFCASSFGTGGYNEQFFGPGTRLTVL.

This clone was detected many times. The chain employs TRBV18 and TRBJ2-7; the match to TRBD1 covers 8 bases. V was clipped by 6 bases and J by 1 base; unmatched bases: 5. Germline CDR1 is KGHSH and CDR2 is LQKENI. This CDR3 has 14 amino acids. CDR3 region: CASSGTGASYEQYF. The DNA of the CDR3 is TGTGCCAGCTCGGGGACAGGCGCATCCTACGAGCAGTACTTC.

The chain employs TRBV24-1 and TRBJ1-2, with 10 bases that match TRBD1. The germline CDR1 and CDR2 sequences are KGHDR and SFDVKD. Trimming took 4 bases from V and 1 from J; bases not matched to a gene: 8. There are 17 residues in the CDR3. The CDR3 region is CATSDRDRGGINYGYTF. The CDR3 coding sequence is TGTGCCACCAGTGACCGGGACAGGGGAGGTATTAACTATGGCTACACCTTC.

This chain joins TRBV6-5 and TRBJ1-2, with 7 bases that match TRBD1. V lost 6 bases, J lost 7 bases, and 11 bases stayed unmatched. The length of the CDR3 is 14 residues. Germline CDR1 is MNHEY and CDR2 is SVGAGI. The DNA of the CDR3 is TGTGCCAGCAGCGATCCACAGGGGAGTCTTGGCTACACCTTC. Protein product: CASSDPQGSLGYTF.

V is TRBV4-1 and J is TRBJ2-4, with a possible D match to TRBD2 (7 bases). The V end was cut by 3 bases, the J end by 5 bases, with 17 bases between. CDR1 MGHRA and CDR2 YSYEKL come from the germline V gene. This CDR3 comprises 16 residues. The DNA of the CDR3 is TGCGCCAGCAGCCATATCCCTGGGGAGGGGGAAAACATTCAGTACTTC. Residues: CASSHIPGEGENIQYF.

The J gene is TRBJ1-1, the V gene TRBV29-1; TRBD1 is a possible D gene (6 bases). The CDR3 has 13 amino acids. V lost 7 bases and J lost 0, with 12 bases in between. CDR1 SQVTM and CDR2 ANQGSEA come from the germline V gene. This CDR3 reads CSGTGQVNTEAFF. The CDR3 DNA sequence: TGCAGCGGAACAGGGCAGGTGAACACTGAAGCTTTCTTT.

The chain employs TRBV6-5 and TRBJ1-1; D possibly corresponds to TRBD1 (5 bases). Germline V gene data show CDR1 as MNHEY and CDR2 as SVGAGI. V was clipped by 7 bases and J by 6 bases, with 18 bases between them. CDR3 length: 14 amino acids. The CDR3 nucleotides read TGTGCCAGCACTCCTCAGGGCGCATTCTCTGAAGCTTTCTTT. Residues: CASTPQGAFSEAFF.

V and J are TRBV7-8 and TRBJ2-5; 8 bases map to TRBD2. V shed 4 bases, J shed 5 bases, and the junction held 12 bases outside the gene matches. From germline, CDR1 is SGHVS and CDR2 FQNEAQ. The CDR3 contains 16 residues. The CDR3 DNA is TGTGCCAGCAGCTCGTCCGGAGGAGCGGGGGAGGAGACCCAGTACTTC. This translates into CASSSSGGAGEETQYF.

This chain uses TRBV19 with TRBJ1-4; 7 bases line up with TRBD1. The CDR3 is 16 residues long. The V gene end was trimmed by 1 base and the J gene end by 5 bases; junction bases not matched to a gene: 7. Germline V lookup: CDR1 LNHDA, CDR2 SQIVND (reference sequence). Here the CDR3 reads CASSIVRTGLNEKLFF. DNA for the CDR3: TGTGCCAGTAGTATAGTACGGACAGGCTTAAATGAAAAACTGTTTTTT.

The chain couples TRBV6-5 to TRBJ1-2, with 11 bases lining up with TRBD1. The CDR3 spans 13 residues. After removal of 3 bases from V and 7 bases from J, the junction contained 1 base not matched to a gene. Germline CDR1 and CDR2: MNHEY and SVGAGI. CDR3 bases: TGTGCCAGCAGTTATGGGACAGGGGGTGGCTACACCTTC. This gives the protein CASSYGTGGGYTF.

V and J are TRBV19 and TRBJ1-2, with D tentatively TRBD1 (6 bases). Germline V gene sequence: CDR1 LNHDA, CDR2 SQIVND (reference sequence). The CDR3 extends over 15 amino acids. V was pared by 3 bases and J by 0 bases, with 11 bases between. The CDR3 region has the DNA TGTGCCAGTAGTATCGGAAACAGGGCTAACTATGGCTACACCTTC. Protein product: CASSIGNRANYGYTF.

This chain uses TRBV19 with TRBJ1-4, with 7 bases that match TRBD1. The CDR3 loop spans 14 amino acids. The junction had 9 bases not matched to a gene; V was cut back by 6 bases and J by 8 bases. The germline V gene encodes CDR1 LNHDA and CDR2 SQIVND (reference sequence). The CDR3 here is CASRSTGQWEKLFF. The CDR3, as DNA: TGTGCCAGTAGATCGACAGGGCAATGGGAAAAACTGTTTTTT.

V usage is TRBV3-1 (or the pseudogene TRBV3-2) and J usage is TRBJ1-2; D is undetermined. Trimming removed 2 bases at V and 8 bases at J, with 6 bases between. The CDR3 covers 11 residues. The V gene's germline CDR1 is LGHDT and CDR2 YNNKEL (reference sequence). CDR3 loop: CASSQKEGYTF. CDR3 DNA: TGTGCCAGCAGCCAAAAGGAGGGCTACACCTTC.

The rearrangement joins TRBV27 to TRBJ1-5, with D maybe TRBD1 (6 bases). Germline V gene data show CDR1 as MNHEY and CDR2 as SMNVEV (reference sequence). The V gene lost 10 bases and the J gene lost 0 bases, with 16 bases spanning the gap. The CDR3 contains 15 residues. The CDR3 nucleotides are TGTGCCACCATGGGGGCAGCCCATAGCAATCAGCCCCAGCATTTT. This codes for CATMGAAHSNQPQHF.

The chain carries TRBV7-2 and TRBJ2-1; TRBD2 is a possible D gene (5 bases). Germline-derived CDR1 and CDR2 are SGHTA and FQGNSA. V lost 2 bases, J lost 3 bases, and 5 bases lay in between. This CDR3 contains 13 residues. The CDR3 region is CASSLTSYNEQFF. CDR3 DNA: TGTGCCAGCAGCTTAACTAGCTACAATGAGCAGTTCTTC.

The chain links TRBV14 to TRBJ1-6; 9 bases map to TRBD1. Trimming removed 4 bases from V and 7 bases from J; junction bases left unmatched: 5. CDR3 length: 15 residues. Germline V gives CDR1 SGHDN, CDR2 FVKESK. CDR3 residues: CASSRWDRENSPLHF. CDR3 nucleotide sequence: TGTGCCAGCAGCCGATGGGACAGGGAAAATTCACCCCTCCACTTT.

The chain has TRBV6-4 and TRBJ2-3, with 11 bases aligning to TRBD2. V gave up 5 bases and J gave up 6 bases; unmatched junction bases: 4. Per the germline V gene, CDR1 is MRHNA and CDR2 is SNTAGT. The CDR3 consists of 14 residues. The CDR3 loop reads CASSRSGGADTQYF. In DNA form, the CDR3 reads TGTGCCAGCAGTCGTAGCGGGGGGGCGGATACGCAGTATTTT.

The chain uses TRBV28 and TRBJ2-5; TRBD2 matches at 7 bases. This CDR3 is built from 15 residues. Germline CDR1 is MDHEN and CDR2 is SYDVKM. Unmatched junction bases numbered 13, after V lost 6 bases and J lost 6 bases. CDR3 residues: CASRGTNQLVKTQYF. In DNA, the CDR3 is TGTGCCAGCAGAGGGACTAACCAGCTAGTAAAGACCCAGTACTTC.

This chain joins TRBV18 and TRBJ1-1, with D perhaps matching TRBD1 (5 bases). Per the germline V gene, CDR1 is KGHSH and CDR2 is LQKENI. CDR3 length: 13 amino acids. Trimming shortened V by 8 bases and J by 1 base, and 11 bases separated the two germline ends. CDR3 in amino acids: CASRGTENTEAFF. CDR3 sequence (DNA): TGTGCCAGCCGGGGGACTGAGAACACTGAAGCTTTCTTT. The whole variable domain, filled in from reference TRBV18 and TRBJ1-1, reads NAGVMQNPRHLVRRRGQEARLRCSPMKGHSHVYWYRQLPEEGLKFMVYLQKENIIDESGMPKERFSAEFPKEGPSILRIQQVVRGDSAAYFCASRGTENTEAFFGQGTRLTVV.

V is TRBV5-1 and J is TRBJ1-2; D is ambiguous. V dropped 3 bases and J dropped 8 bases, with 14 bases sitting between them. Germline CDR1 reads SGHRS; CDR2 reads YFSETQ. This CDR3 is 13 amino acids long. The CDR3 protein is CASSSRAVEGYTF. The CDR3 DNA sequence: TGCGCCAGCAGCTCGAGGGCTGTAGAGGGCTACACCTTC. Based on the CDR3 plus reference TRBV5-1 and TRBJ1-2, the full variable domain is KAGVTQTPRYLIKTRGQQVTLSCSPISGHRSVSWYQQTPGQGLQFLFEYFSETQRNKGNFPGRFSGRQFSNSRSEMNVSTLELGDSALYLCASSSRAVEGYTFGSGTRLTVV.

The chain joins TRBV5-1 to TRBJ1-1; D remains unclear. The CDR3 spans 14 residues. V was cut by 0 bases and J by 5 bases, with 11 bases left in between. Germline V CDR1 and CDR2: SGHRS, YFSETQ. CDR3 amino acids: CASSLDGKRTEAFF. As DNA, the CDR3 is TGCGCCAGCAGCTTGGACGGGAAGAGGACTGAAGCTTTCTTT.

This clone was counted a single time. The V gene is TRBV2, the J gene TRBJ2-7; 8 positions match TRBD1. J was trimmed by 2 bases and V by 6 bases; bases with no gene match: 9. CDR1 is SNHLY, CDR2 FYNNEI, per germline. CDR3 length equals 15 residues. CDR3 nucleotide sequence: TGTGCCAGCAGCCCGGACAGGGTAGGACCCTACGAGCAGTACGTC. Encoded protein: CASSPDRVGPYEQYV.

The chain has TRBV4-1 and TRBJ2-2, with a possible D match to TRBD1 (6 bases). The CDR3 is 14 amino acids. V was shortened by 4 bases and J by 5 bases, with 11 bases between the two germline ends. CDR1 MGHRA and CDR2 YSYEKL come from the germline V gene. The CDR3 DNA is TGCGCCAGCAGCCGGGACATACAGACCGGGGAGCTGTTTTTT. Protein product: CASSRDIQTGELFF.